This TCR beta chain was observed in a study of cytomegalovirus exposure and HLA in healthy donors (dated by TCRdb to the late 2010s). Study-wide context: An earlier analysis of roughly 610 of the donors reported over 250 Gb of sequence data and about 120 million unique TCR beta sequences obtained from about 180 million T cells. An early release that covered about 600 HLA-typed donors contained around 300 gigabases of sequencing data and tens of millions of unique TCR sequences. The genetic ancestry cluster associated with self-reported Caucasian donors included over 65% of the approximately 430 genotyped donors. The study was designed to test whether signatures of past pathogen exposure could be identified by cataloging public T cell receptors. The T cell repertoires of 666 subjects were profiled by immunosequencing and related to cytomegalovirus serostatus. A separate validation cohort of roughly 130 different subjects was used in addition to the approximately 610-subject first cohort. To predict cytomegalovirus infection status, the study brought together high-throughput TCR immunosequencing, statistical association of individual TCRs with disease status, and machine learning. To study patterns of TCR occurrence, a later analysis re-analyzed previously published TCR beta repertoires from hundreds of donors and added high-resolution HLA genotyping. Rather than using new phenotypic data, the later analysis identified candidate immune exposures from TCR beta sequences and from how often those sequences occurred across donors. An earlier analysis of about 620 of the donors applied high-throughput TCR beta sequencing to assess whether each TCR beta V gene segment acted as functional or pseudogenic. Donor age, sex, ethnicity and CMV serostatus were compiled alongside the repertoire data. A later genetic analysis took genome-wide SNP genotypes for about 60% of the roughly 670 donors and used that subset as a discovery cohort. Every discovery cohort repertoire had been produced on one sequencing platform. Class I and class II HLA loci were covered by the typing at four-digit resolution. Typing coverage differed by locus: A, B, C, DRB1 and DQB1 were typed in about 629-630 donors, DQA1 in about 510, DPA1 in 600 to 610, and DPB1 in 472. Because of strong linkage in the cohort, a handful of DR-DQ haplotypes were treated as single units for association and clustering. Across approximately 400 genotyped donors of the cohort, an average of about 240,000 unique TCR beta nucleotide sequences per donor were sequenced, and about a sixth of those sequences were non-productive. Points the paper makes about the study in general: Immune exposure information for the cohort was limited to CMV serostatus. Because some donors lacked HLA typing at each locus, the association tests relied only on the typed subset. In a later analysis, the rate of TCR association differed among HLA loci, with DRB1 alleles having the most associated TCRs and HLA-C alleles having the fewest. A further reported finding was that TCR beta sequences accurately predicted the HLA-A and HLA-B alleles for most subjects in the first cohort. Most TCR sequences were seen in very few donors, while some public TCRs were found in many individuals. Strong co-occurrence of HLA alleles, especially DR and DQ, made assigning TCR associations to individual alleles difficult. The authors suggested that the approach could potentially be generalized to other disease states and immunological phenotypes. About 17 rarely observed V segments, including chromosome 9 orphons, were excluded from the earlier analysis of approximately 500 of the donors because counts were too low. Sequencing depth was assumed to be roughly uniform across donors in the presence/absence analyses, though that assumption may not hold. This cohort had only TCR beta chains sequenced, and the lack of alpha or paired-chain data limited which features could be detected. A later genetic analysis reported fewer N-insertions in productive TCRs among donors in an Asian-associated ancestry cluster than the roughly 700-donor mean. An association between a missense DCLRE1C variant and V-gene and J-gene trimming of TCR beta chains was found in a later genetic analysis and replicated in an independent cohort. In vitro tests confirmed that three of the cytomegalovirus-associated TCR beta chains recognize cytomegalovirus antigens. Specific HLA alleles were associated with 15,000 to 20,000 TCR beta sequences at a false discovery rate of 0.05 in a later analysis. A later analysis found that HLA-associated TCR beta chains were more clonally expanded and had lower generation probabilities than equally common non-associated chains. Correlated functional status among segregating V segments might be attributable to linkage disequilibrium, but an unknown experimental factor could not be ruled out. Broadly in line with IMGT annotations, most TCR beta V segments showed up in productive rearrangements about 87% or about 30% of the time in an earlier analysis of some 590 of the donors. A cluster of highly shared sequence variants was judged likely to be a technical artifact of the sequencing pipeline. A later analysis reported that several top co-occurrence clusters appeared linked to parvovirus B19, influenza, CMV and Epstein-Barr virus. In the study, around 160 TCR beta chains were listed as associated with cytomegalovirus. The classifier was reported to diagnose cytomegalovirus status with high specificity and sensitivity in both the original cohort and the validation cohort. Most CMV-associated TCR beta chains appeared to be HLA-restricted in a later analysis, and the HLA associations seemed to be driven largely by CMV exposure. The 87-base-pair reads could not distinguish some IMGT-functional V segments, including TRBV6-2 and TRBV6-3, so those segments were excluded.

Libraries were constructed by the immunoSEQ multiplex PCR assay. For the multiplex PCR, a mixture combining 60 forward primers for TCR Vbeta segments and 13 reverse primers for TCR Jbeta segments was used. Amplification of the CDR3 region of rearranged TCR beta genes was performed with a multiplex PCR assay on genomic DNA. On the Illumina HiSeq System, the amplified TCR beta libraries were sequenced as 87-base-pair reads. The study's own analysis went as follows. A later analysis counted around 72 million unique TCR beta chains across the 500 to 850 repertoires, and some 11 million of these chains were shared by at least two donors. A nearest-neighbor algorithm error-corrected the raw reads and collapsed the reads into unique sequences, merging closely related sequences to remove PCR and sequencing errors. V, D and J gene segments were assigned by aligning CDR3 sequences to IMGT reference sequences. For a sequence to be retained, a match of at least six nucleotides to both a V gene segment and a J gene segment was required. Rearrangements were called productive when the CDR3 lacked stop codons and stayed in frame with V and J; all others were non-productive. Following IMGT convention, CDR3 was defined as the stretch from the second conserved V-encoded cysteine up to the conserved J-encoded phenylalanine. The earlier analysis of 450 to 750 of the donors excluded any sequence lacking an unambiguous match to a single V gene segment. An earlier analysis of approximately 590 of the donors called V segments functional above 56.7% productive rearrangements and segregating when the between-donor standard deviation exceeded 5%. A statistical classification framework was built to diagnose cytomegalovirus status from the catalog of TCR beta chain sequences. In a later analysis, TCR nucleotide sequences were compared against IMGT/GENE-DB human TR gene sequences so that V and J genes could be assigned. A later analysis assigned CDR3 sequences and most-parsimonious VDJ recombination scenarios with the TCRdist pipeline. In a later analysis, each TCR beta chain was defined by its CDR3 amino acid sequence together with its V-gene family, and reads without a unique V-gene family were excluded. In a later analysis, 450 to 600 highly shared, low-generation-probability nucleotide sequences were removed to address suspected cross-contamination and a sequencing artifact. For each public chain, a later analysis derived a clonal expansion index from normalized ranks of inferred template counts within each repertoire. In a later analysis, generation probabilities were computed using a VDJ recombination model fitted to out-of-frame rearrangements, and the results were checked against IGoR. In a later analysis, hypergeometric tests were used to score TCR-TCR, TCR-HLA and TCR-CMV co-occurrence, with a repertoire-size bias correction applied to TCR pairs. To estimate false discovery rates, a later analysis permuted the HLA or CMV assignments 20 times. A later analysis grouped co-occurring TCRs with DBSCAN, adding TCRdist sequence similarity when clustering within HLA-allele-positive subsets. Co-occurrence clustering excluded repertoires with fewer than 30,000 or more than 120,000 public chains, plus five with anomalous nucleotide sharing. Here the immuneACCESS table is served through TCRdb, limited to in-frame sequences with V and J called. Missing clones are a known gap in these copies; in checked studies unresolved V genes cover under half, and the rest lacks a known reason. The V and J calls and the clone size are those of that table, but D and trimming were determined from the DNA. This sample is represented by 85,000 to 110,000 clones; around two thirds of them were singletons. Around 3.3% of the sample lies in the top ten.

The trim is 4 bases for V and 2 bases for J, with a gap of 12 bases between the germline ends. Looking up the germline V gene yields CDR1 MNHNS and CDR2 SASEGT. From the cysteine through the phenylalanine, the CDR3 covers 14 amino acids. The CDR3 DNA has 42 bases and is translated from base 1. Comments on this clone: The specificity of this receptor is unknown. Base qualities are not recorded, but no much larger clone differs from it by a single base.

The cohort comprised some 700 healthy bone marrow donors. All cohort members were sampled while nominally healthy, although unrecorded immune exposures were likely present. The donor was CMV seronegative and belonged to the group of under 400 seronegative cohort members. A peripheral blood sample was provided by each donor, and peripheral blood mononuclear cells were used for TCR beta sequencing. The Qiagen DNeasy Blood Extraction Kit was used to extract genomic DNA from the blood cell samples. This receptor was identified in a woman in her forties or fifties in good health and CMV-seronegative. The sample consisted of PBMCs. The chain was built from TRBV6-1 and TRBJ2-7, and perhaps TRBD2 as D gene, on 5 matching bases. The CDR3 in this case is CASSGYEGTYEQYF. In nucleotides, the sequence is TGTGCCAGCAGTGGATATGAGGGTACCTACGAGCAGTACTTC.